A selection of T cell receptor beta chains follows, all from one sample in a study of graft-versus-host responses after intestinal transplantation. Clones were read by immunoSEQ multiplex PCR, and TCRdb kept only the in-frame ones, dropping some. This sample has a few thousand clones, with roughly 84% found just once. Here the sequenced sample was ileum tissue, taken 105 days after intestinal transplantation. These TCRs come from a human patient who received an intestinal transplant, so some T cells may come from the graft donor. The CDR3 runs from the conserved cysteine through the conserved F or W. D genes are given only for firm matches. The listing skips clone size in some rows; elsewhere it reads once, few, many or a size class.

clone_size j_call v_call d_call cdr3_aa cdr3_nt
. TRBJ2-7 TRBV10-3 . CAIKVRGKSSYEQYF TGTGCCATCAAGGTTCGGGGGAAGAGCTCCTACGAGCAGTACTTC
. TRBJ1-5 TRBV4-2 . CASSQGMRNQPQHF TGTGCCAGCAGCCAGGGTATGCGCAATCAGCCCCAGCATTTT
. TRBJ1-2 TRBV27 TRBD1 CASSPSGTGFNYGYTF TGTGCCAGCAGTCCGTCCGGGACAGGGTTTAACTATGGCTACACCTTC
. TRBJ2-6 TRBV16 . CASSQSGANVLTF TGTGCCAGCAGCCAATCTGGGGCCAACGTCCTGACTTTC
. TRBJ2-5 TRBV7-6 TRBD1 CASTGGQETQYF TGTGCCAGCACAGGGGGCCAAGAGACCCAGTACTTC
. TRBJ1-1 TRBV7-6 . CASSPFGGNTEAFF TGTGCCAGCAGCCCCTTTGGGGGGAACACTGAAGCTTTCTTT
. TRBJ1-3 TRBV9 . CASSDLQGEGNTIYF TGTGCCAGCAGCGACCTACAGGGCGAAGGAAACACCATATATTTT
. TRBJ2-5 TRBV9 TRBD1 CANTRTGRRTQYF TGTGCCAATACACGGACAGGACGAAGGACCCAGTACTTC
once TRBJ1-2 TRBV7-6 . CASSWGKLYGYTF TGTGCCAGCAGCTGGGGGAAACTGTATGGCTACACCTTC
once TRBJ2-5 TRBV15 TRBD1 CATSSPDRGTLVYQETQYF TGTGCCACCAGCAGCCCAGACAGGGGCACCTTGGTTTACCAAGAGACCCAGTACTTC
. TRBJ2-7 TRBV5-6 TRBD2 CASSLGTSSYEQYF TGTGCCAGCAGCCTGGGGACTAGCTCCTACGAGCAGTACTTC
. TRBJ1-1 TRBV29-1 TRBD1 CSVGGQGGSTEAFF TGCAGCGTTGGGGGACAGGGAGGCAGTACTGAAGCTTTCTTT
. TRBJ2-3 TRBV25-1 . CASSEGQGTRTDTQYF TGTGCCAGCAGCGAAGGGCAGGGGACCCGCACAGATACGCAGTATTTT
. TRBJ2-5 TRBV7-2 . CASSLGPGQETQYF TGTGCCAGCAGCTTAGGTCCCGGCCAAGAGACCCAGTACTTC
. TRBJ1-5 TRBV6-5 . CASSYGTYSNQPQHF TGTGCCAGCAGTTACGGGACATATAGCAATCAGCCCCAGCATTTT
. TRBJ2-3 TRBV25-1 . CASSESGSTDTQYF TGTGCCAGCAGTGAATCGGGGAGCACAGATACGCAGTATTTT
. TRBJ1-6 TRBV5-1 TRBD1 CASSLTGGNSPLHF TGCGCCAGCAGCTTGACAGGGGGCAATTCACCCCTCCACTTT
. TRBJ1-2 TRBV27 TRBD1 CASSLFFPWDSDLDYGYTF TGTGCCAGCAGTTTATTTTTTCCCTGGGACAGTGACCTAGACTATGGCTACACCTTC
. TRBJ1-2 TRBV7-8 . CASSLGQGRNYGYTF TGTGCCAGCAGCTTAGGTCAGGGGCGCAACTATGGCTACACCTTC
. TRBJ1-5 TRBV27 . CASRQLGPQGNQPQHF TGTGCCAGCAGGCAACTGGGGCCTCAGGGGAATCAGCCCCAGCATTTT
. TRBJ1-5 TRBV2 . CASSEGTLNQPQHF TGTGCCAGCAGTGAGGGGACCTTAAATCAGCCCCAGCATTTT
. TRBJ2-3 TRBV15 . CATSRDSTDTQYF TGTGCCACCAGCAGAGATAGCACAGATACGCAGTATTTT
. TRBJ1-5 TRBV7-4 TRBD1 CASSLDRGSNQPQHF TGTGCCAGCAGCTTAGACAGGGGGAGCAATCAGCCCCAGCATTTT
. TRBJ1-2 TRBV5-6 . CASSYDSFYGYTF TGTGCCAGCAGCTACGACAGCTTCTATGGCTACACCTTC
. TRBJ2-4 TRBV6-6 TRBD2 CASSYGLAGAKNIQYF TGTGCCAGCAGTTACGGACTAGCGGGAGCCAAAAACATTCAGTACTTC
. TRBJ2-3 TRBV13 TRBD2 CASSPPTSGRAGDTQYF TGTGCCAGCAGCCCCCCGACTAGCGGGAGGGCAGGAGATACGCAGTATTTT
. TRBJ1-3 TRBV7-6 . CASSLAYGNIIYF TGTGCCAGCAGCTTAGCGTATGGAAACATCATATATTTT
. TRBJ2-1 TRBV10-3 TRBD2 CATRWRGGLGYNEQFF TGTGCCACCCGATGGCGGGGGGGCTTAGGTTACAATGAGCAGTTCTTC
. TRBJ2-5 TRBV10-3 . CAISELLGVDQETQYF TGTGCCATCAGTGAGTTGTTAGGGGTTGACCAAGAGACCCAGTACTTC
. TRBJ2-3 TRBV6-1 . CASSEAGGTDTQYF TGTGCCAGCAGTGAAGCAGGGGGCACAGATACGCAGTATTTT
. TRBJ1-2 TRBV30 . CAWKRVGAGGYTF TGTGCCTGGAAACGCGTGGGGGCCGGGGGCTACACCTTC
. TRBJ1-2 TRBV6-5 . CASSPRVAGGYTF TGTGCCAGCAGTCCCAGGGTTGCGGGCGGCTACACCTTC
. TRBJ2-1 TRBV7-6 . CASSFSGGSYNEQFF TGTGCCAGCAGCTTCTCCGGGGGCTCCTACAATGAGCAGTTCTTC
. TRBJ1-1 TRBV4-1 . CASSPRQSTGNTEAFF TGCGCCAGCAGCCCGCGTCAGTCGACTGGGAACACTGAAGCTTTCTTT
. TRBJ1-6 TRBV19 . CASSIGGSPLHF TGTGCCAGTAGTATAGGGGGTTCACCCCTCCACTTT
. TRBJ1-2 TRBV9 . CASSVSISTRPRYGYTF TGTGCCAGCAGCGTCTCAATTTCTACACGTCCCCGCTATGGCTACACCTTC
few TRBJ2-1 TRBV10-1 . CASSESRLAAFNEQFF TGCGCCAGCAGTGAGTCCCGGCTAGCAGCGTTCAATGAGCAGTTCTTC
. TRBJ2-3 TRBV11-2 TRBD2 CASSLTSGRDTQYF TGTGCCAGCAGCTTGACTAGCGGGAGAGATACGCAGTATTTT
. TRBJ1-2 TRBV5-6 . CASSLGGYTF TGTGCCAGCAGCTTGGGGGGCTACACCTTC
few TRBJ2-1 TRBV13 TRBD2 CAGAGGSQNEQFF TGTGCCGGAGCGGGGGGGTCTCAAAATGAGCAGTTCTTC
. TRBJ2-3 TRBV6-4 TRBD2 CASSDSTSGGADTQYF TGTGCCAGCAGTGACTCGACTAGCGGGGGGGCAGATACGCAGTATTTT
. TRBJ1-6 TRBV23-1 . CASSQSGSPLHF TGCGCCAGCAGTCAATCGGGTTCACCCCTCCACTTT
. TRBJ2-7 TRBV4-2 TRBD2 CASSQDHLAGAYEQYF TGTGCCAGCAGCCAAGACCATCTGGCGGGAGCCTACGAGCAGTACTTC
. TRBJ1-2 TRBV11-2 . CASSLTVGYTF TGTGCCAGCAGCCTAACAGTTGGCTACACCTTC
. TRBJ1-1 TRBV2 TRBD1 CASSENRGGTEAFF TGTGCCAGCAGTGAAAACAGGGGAGGCACTGAAGCTTTCTTT
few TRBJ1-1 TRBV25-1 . CASSDLPGQNTEAFF TGTGCCAGCAGTGATCTCCCCGGACAGAACACTGAAGCTTTCTTT